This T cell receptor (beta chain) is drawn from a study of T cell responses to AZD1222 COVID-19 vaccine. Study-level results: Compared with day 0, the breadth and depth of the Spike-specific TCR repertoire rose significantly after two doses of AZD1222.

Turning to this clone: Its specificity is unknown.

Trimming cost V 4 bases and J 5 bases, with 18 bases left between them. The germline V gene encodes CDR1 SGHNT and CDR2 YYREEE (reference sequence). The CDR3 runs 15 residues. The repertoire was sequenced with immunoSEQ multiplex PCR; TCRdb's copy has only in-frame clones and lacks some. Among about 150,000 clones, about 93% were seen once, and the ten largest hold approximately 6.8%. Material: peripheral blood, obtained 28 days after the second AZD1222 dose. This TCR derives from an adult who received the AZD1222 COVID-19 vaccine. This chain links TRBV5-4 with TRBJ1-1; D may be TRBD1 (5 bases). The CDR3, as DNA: TGTGCCAGCAGCCCCGCCCGGCGGGGCGGGACTGAAGCTTTCTTT. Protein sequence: CASSPARRGGTEAFF.